The text below deals with one T cell receptor beta chain. Its specificity is not known. These data come from a study of cytomegalovirus exposure and HLA in healthy donors. General study results and limits: The classifier was said to identify cytomegalovirus status with high specificity and sensitivity.

Trimming took 6 bases from V and 4 from J; bases not matched to a gene: 1. Germline values: CDR1 MNHNY, CDR2 SVGAGI (reference sequence). This CDR3 is 12 amino acids long. The PCR employed 60 Vbeta primers together with 13 Jbeta primers. The data were produced by immunoSEQ multiplex PCR, yet TCRdb's version contains in-frame clones alone and is incomplete. This table holds about 160,000 clones, almost 80% found once. The sequenced sample was PBMCs. V gene TRBV6-6 combines with J gene TRBJ2-3; TRBD2 matches at 7 bases. This clonotype was obtained from a young man in good health and CMV-seronegative. CDR3 region: CASSRGADTQYF. CDR3 DNA sequence: TGTGCCAGCAGCCGGGGGGCAGATACGCAGTATTTT.